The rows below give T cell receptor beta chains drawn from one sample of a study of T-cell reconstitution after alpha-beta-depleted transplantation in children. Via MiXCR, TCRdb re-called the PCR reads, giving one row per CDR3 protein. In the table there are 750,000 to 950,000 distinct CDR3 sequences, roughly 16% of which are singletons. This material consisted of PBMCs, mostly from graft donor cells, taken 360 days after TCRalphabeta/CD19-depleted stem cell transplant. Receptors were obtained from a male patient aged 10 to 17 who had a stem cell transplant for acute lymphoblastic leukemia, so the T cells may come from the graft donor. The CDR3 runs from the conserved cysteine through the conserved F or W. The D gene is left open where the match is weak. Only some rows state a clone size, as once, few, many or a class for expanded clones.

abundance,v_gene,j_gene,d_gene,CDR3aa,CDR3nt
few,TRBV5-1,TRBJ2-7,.,CASSLGENEQYF,TGCGCCAGCAGCTTAGGGGAAAACGAGCAGTACTTC
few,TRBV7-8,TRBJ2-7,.,CASSIRQSGYEQYF,TGTGCCAGCAGCATTAGACAGTCCGGCTACGAGCAGTACTTC
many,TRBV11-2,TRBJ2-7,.,CASSKEEGFEQYF,TGTGCCAGCAGCAAGGAGGAGGGCTTCGAGCAGTACTTC
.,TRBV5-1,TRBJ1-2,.,CASSWTETNYGYTF,TGCGCCAGCAGCTGGACAGAGACTAACTATGGCTACACCTTC
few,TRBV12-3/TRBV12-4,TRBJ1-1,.,CASRPRGQVNTEAFF,TGTGCCAGCAGACCCCGGGGACAAGTGAACACTGAAGCTTTCTTT
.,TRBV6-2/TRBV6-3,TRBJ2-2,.,CASSYAAETGELFF,TGTGCCAGCAGTTACGCAGCGGAGACCGGGGAGCTGTTTTTT
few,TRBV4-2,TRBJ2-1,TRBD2,CASSQSGLAEGYNEQFF,TGTGCCAGCAGCCAATCCGGACTAGCGGAGGGTTACAATGAGCAGTTCTTC
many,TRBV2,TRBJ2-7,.,CASSSIYEQYF,TGTGCCAGCAGTTCCATCTACGAGCAGTACTTC
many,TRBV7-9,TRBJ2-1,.,CASSSLGMAFF,TGTGCCAGCAGCTCCCTAGGAATGGCGTTCTTC
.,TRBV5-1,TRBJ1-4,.,CASSSPAGDEKLFF,TGCGCCAGCAGCTCCCCAGCAGGGGACGAAAAACTGTTTTTT
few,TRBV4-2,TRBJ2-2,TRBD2,CASSRPGGQAELFF,TGTGCCAGCAGCCGTCCGGGGGGGCAGGCGGAGCTGTTTTTT
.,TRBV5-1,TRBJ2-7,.,CASRVYGGRSYEQYF,TGCGCCAGCAGGGTCTACGGGGGACGCTCCTACGAGCAGTACTTC
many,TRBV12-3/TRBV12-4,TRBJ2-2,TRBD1,CASRQGQGNTGELFF,TGTGCCAGCCGCCAGGGACAGGGGAACACCGGGGAGCTGTTTTTT
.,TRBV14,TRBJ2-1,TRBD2,CASSQGLAGGLQDEQFF,TGTGCCAGCAGCCAGGGACTAGCGGGAGGGCTGCAGGATGAGCAGTTCTTC
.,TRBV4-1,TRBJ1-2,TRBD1,CASSQDQTGGSYGYTF,TGCGCCAGCAGCCAAGATCAAACAGGGGGTAGCTATGGCTACACCTTC
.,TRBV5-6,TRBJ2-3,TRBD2,CASSLKFWRLAGAEDTQYF,TGTGCCAGCAGCTTGAAGTTTTGGAGACTAGCGGGAGCGGAAGATACGCAGTATTTT
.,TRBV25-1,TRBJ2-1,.,CASSLYEGSNNEQFF,TGTGCCAGCAGCCTCTACGAGGGGAGTAACAATGAGCAGTTCTTC
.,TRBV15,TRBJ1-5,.,CATSRAGANQPQHF,TGTGCCACCAGCAGAGCAGGGGCAAATCAGCCCCAGCATTTT
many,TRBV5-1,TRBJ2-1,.,CASSLVSGNYNEQFF,TGCGCCAGCAGCTTGGTGTCCGGGAACTACAATGAGCAGTTCTTC
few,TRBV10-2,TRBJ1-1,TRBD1,CASRSTGGTEAFF,TGCGCCAGCAGGTCCACAGGGGGTACTGAAGCTTTCTTT
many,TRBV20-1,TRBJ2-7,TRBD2,CSAGGRWAGGEQYF,TGCAGTGCCGGAGGGAGGTGGGCGGGAGGCGAGCAGTACTTC
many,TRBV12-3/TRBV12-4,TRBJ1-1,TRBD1,CASSPRTGDTTEAFF,TGTGCCAGCAGTCCACGGACAGGGGATACGACTGAAGCTTTCTTT
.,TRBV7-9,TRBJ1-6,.,CASSLLGGLDSPLHF,TGTGCCAGCAGCCTGCTGGGGGGACTCGATTCACCCCTCCACTTT